These T cell receptor beta chains were read from a single sample in a study of blood T cell repertoires in COVID-19. Profiling relied on immunoSEQ multiplex PCR, and the TCRdb table lists in-frame clones only, not all of them. Of 200,000 to 250,000 clones listed, 75% to 90% are singletons. The sequenced sample consisted of peripheral blood. These receptor sequences come from an older woman with COVID-19, enrolled during active disease. CDR3s include the opening cysteine and the closing phenylalanine or tryptophan. The D gene is left open where the match is weak. The size of a clone is reported for some rows only, either as once, few or many, or as a class for expanded clones.

D	size	V	J	CDR3	DNA
TRBD1	NA	TRBV7-2	TRBJ1-5	CASSLDRGNQPQHF	TGTGCCAGCAGCTTGGACAGGGGCAATCAGCCCCAGCATTTT
TRBD1	NA	TRBV6-5	TRBJ1-1	CASRRDRGPSIEAFF	TGTGCCAGCAGAAGGGACAGGGGGCCATCCATTGAAGCTTTCTTT
TRBD1	NA	TRBV27	TRBJ1-3	CASRRGGTASSGNTIYF	TGTGCCAGCAGACGAGGGGGGACAGCAAGCTCTGGAAACACCATATATTTT
TRBD2	NA	TRBV27	TRBJ2-3	CASTRLAGITDTQYF	TGTGCCAGCACCCGACTAGCGGGGATCACAGATACGCAGTATTTT
TRBD2	NA	TRBV19	TRBJ2-1	CASSSLAVPSYNEQFF	TGTGCCAGTAGTTCCCTAGCGGTTCCCTCCTACAATGAGCAGTTCTTC
TRBD2	NA	TRBV9	TRBJ2-5	CASSVGNGGRIETQYF	TGTGCCAGCAGCGTAGGCAATGGCGGGAGGATAGAGACCCAGTACTTC
NA	NA	TRBV5-1	TRBJ2-6	CASREGPRRGANVLTF	TGCGCCAGCAGAGAGGGCCCACGTCGTGGGGCCAACGTCCTGACTTTC
NA	NA	TRBV7-3	TRBJ2-7	CASSLVSGDYEQYF	TGTGCCAGCAGCTTAGTATCTGGAGACTACGAGCAGTACTTC
NA	few	TRBV19	TRBJ1-2	CASSGTPYGYTF	TGTGCCAGTTCCGGGACACCATATGGCTACACCTTC
NA	NA	TRBV19	TRBJ1-5	CASSTPPGGPQHF	TGTGCCAGTAGTACCCCCCCGGGTGGGCCCCAGCATTTT
NA	NA	TRBV13	TRBJ2-5	CASSLAPVRGHETQYF	TGTGCCAGCAGCTTAGCGCCGGTCAGGGGTCACGAGACCCAGTACTTC
NA	NA	TRBV21-1	TRBJ2-6	CASSIDKTGPTSGANVLTF	TGTGCCAGCAGCATCGATAAGACAGGGCCCACCTCTGGGGCCAACGTCCTGACTTTC
TRBD1	NA	TRBV5-4	TRBJ2-2	CASSSLTGGKTGELFF	TGTGCCAGCAGCTCCCTGACAGGGGGCAAGACCGGGGAGCTGTTTTTT
NA	NA	TRBV7-2	TRBJ1-5	CASSPYNQPQHF	TGTGCCAGCAGCCCCTATAATCAGCCCCAGCATTTT
NA	NA	TRBV28	TRBJ1-6	CASSSPQAQGSNSPLHF	TGTGCCAGCAGTTCCCCCCAGGCGCAGGGGAGTAATTCACCCCTCCACTTT
NA	NA	TRBV7-8	TRBJ2-7	CASSPGWIALDEQYF	TGTGCCAGCAGCCCGGGGTGGATCGCCTTGGACGAGCAGTACTTC
NA	once	TRBV6-5	TRBJ2-1	CASSLQGGDEQFF	TGTGCCAGCAGTTTACAGGGAGGGGACGAGCAGTTCTTC
NA	NA	TRBV7-2	TRBJ2-1	CASSSYRYNEQFF	TGTGCCAGCAGCTCGTACAGATACAATGAGCAGTTCTTC
NA	once	TRBV30	TRBJ2-1	CAWSTGQNEQFF	TGTGCCTGGAGTACCGGACAAAATGAGCAGTTCTTC
NA	once	TRBV19	TRBJ2-1	CASSMIRSGSSYNEQFF	TGTGCCAGTAGTATGATTAGATCCGGGAGCTCCTACAATGAGCAGTTCTTC
TRBD1	NA	TRBV6-6	TRBJ2-7	CASSRLGQGTSYEQYF	TGTGCCAGCAGCCGTCTTGGACAGGGAACGTCCTACGAGCAGTACTTC
NA	NA	TRBV19	TRBJ1-2	CASIGNYGYTF	TGTGCCAGTATCGGGAACTATGGCTACACCTTC
TRBD1	few	TRBV5-8	TRBJ1-2	CASRFSGQTLYGYTF	TGTGCCAGCAGATTCTCGGGACAGACTCTCTATGGCTACACCTTC
TRBD2	NA	TRBV5-1	TRBJ2-3	CASSPLAGVNRGDTQYF	TGCGCCAGCAGTCCACTAGCGGGAGTCAACCGCGGAGATACGCAGTATTTT
TRBD2	NA	TRBV27	TRBJ2-5	CASSRGTSGRKQETQYF	TGTGCCAGCAGCCGCGGGACTAGCGGGAGGAAGCAAGAGACCCAGTACTTC
NA	few	TRBV6-5	TRBJ2-3	CASGFTDTQYF	TGTGCCAGCGGCTTCACAGATACGCAGTATTTT
NA	once	TRBV19	TRBJ2-4	CASSTNRVSAKNIQYF	TGTGCCAGTAGTACCAACAGGGTTTCTGCCAAAAACATTCAGTACTTC
NA	NA	TRBV4-3	TRBJ2-2	CASSQEPNSFTGELFF	TGCGCCAGCAGCCAAGAACCAAACAGCTTCACCGGGGAGCTGTTTTTT
NA	NA	TRBV11-1	TRBJ2-5	CASSLIGETQYF	TGTGCCAGCAGCTTAATCGGGGAGACCCAGTACTTC
NA	NA	TRBV5-1	TRBJ1-1	CASSLDPAGGEAFF	TGCGCCAGCAGCTTGGACCCCGCGGGCGGTGAAGCTTTCTTT
TRBD1	NA	TRBV18	TRBJ1-4	CASSHPVGTGGLVREKLFF	TGTGCCAGCTCTCATCCTGTGGGGACAGGGGGTTTAGTTCGGGAAAAACTGTTTTTT
NA	NA	TRBV6-2/TRBV6-3	TRBJ2-1	CASSWGGAGQGEQFF	TGTGCCAGCAGCTGGGGCGGAGCCGGGCAAGGTGAGCAGTTCTTC
NA	NA	TRBV5-6	TRBJ1-6	CASSSETESYNSPLHF	TGTGCCAGCAGCTCGGAGACGGAGTCCTATAATTCACCCCTCCACTTT
NA	NA	TRBV6-2/TRBV6-3	TRBJ2-6	CASSYQGLAGANVLTF	TGTGCCAGCAGTTACCAGGGCTTGGCTGGGGCCAACGTCCTGACTTTC
NA	NA	TRBV12-3/TRBV12-4	TRBJ1-1	CASLALSNTEAFF	TGTGCCAGCTTGGCCTTATCAAACACTGAAGCTTTCTTT
NA	NA	TRBV27	TRBJ1-1	CASSFFGGAMVVTEAFF	TGTGCCAGCAGTTTCTTTGGGGGGGCGATGGTGGTCACTGAAGCTTTCTTT
NA	NA	TRBV5-6	TRBJ2-7	CASSLVRSYEQYF	TGTGCCAGCAGCTTGGTGCGTTCCTACGAGCAGTACTTC
NA	NA	TRBV7-2	TRBJ1-2	CASSLEGPRQDF	TGTGCCAGCAGCTTAGAGGGCCCCCGACAGGACTTC
TRBD1	NA	TRBV28	TRBJ1-5	CASSRLGQVNQPQHF	TGTGCCAGCAGTCGCCTGGGACAGGTCAATCAGCCCCAGCATTTT
TRBD1	NA	TRBV7-9	TRBJ1-6	CASSPRQGYNSPLHF	TGTGCCAGCAGCCCCCGACAGGGTTATAATTCACCCCTCCACTTT